One and the same sample provided the 17 T cell receptor beta chains below, sequenced in a study of TIL therapy for anti-PD-1-resistant metastatic lung cancer. The time point was: pre-treatment sample, taken before nivolumab and TIL therapy. Sequencing used immunoSEQ v3. Assay: immunoSEQ multiplex PCR; the TCRdb copy retains only in-frame clones and omits some. This table has 50,000 or so clones, roughly 78% appearing once. The sequenced sample was blood, obtained at baseline. The receptors derive from a woman aged 25 to 80 with non-small cell lung cancer.

The chain employs TRBV7-9 and TRBJ1-4; D gene ambiguous. Per germline, CDR1 SEHNR and CDR2 FQNEAQ (reference sequence). CDR3 length: 13 residues. The V end was cut by 5 bases, the J end by 0 bases, with 4 bases between. The DNA of the CDR3 is TGTGCCAGCAGCCCCGCAACTAATGAAAAACTGTTTTTT. It is translated as CASSPATNEKLFF. Full variable domain (outside the CDR3, taken from reference TRBV7-9 and TRBJ1-4): DTGVSQNPRHKITKRGQNVTFRCDPISEHNRLYWYRQTLGQGPEFLTYFQNEAQLEKSRLLSDRFSAERPKGSFSTLEIQRTEQGDSAMYLCASSPATNEKLFFGSGTQLSVL.

J is TRBJ2-5 and V is TRBV11-2; D ambiguous. The V gene's germline CDR1 is SGHAT and CDR2 FQNNGV. The V gene lost 5 bases and the J gene lost 5 bases, with 9 bases spanning the gap. The CDR3 has 12 residues. Here the CDR3 reads CASSQYRETQYF. The CDR3 DNA reads as TGTGCCAGCAGCCAGTATCGGGAGACCCAGTACTTC.

The chain employs TRBV18 and TRBJ1-4; a possible D gene is TRBD1 (6 bases). CDR1 is KGHSH, CDR2 LQKENI, per germline. The ends were cut back, 3 bases at V and 5 bases at J, with 10 bases in the middle. This CDR3 spans 14 amino acids. This chain's CDR3 is CASSPTGQNEKLFF. The CDR3 DNA sequence: TGTGCCAGCTCACCGACAGGTCAAAATGAAAAACTGTTTTTT.

The chain carries TRBV6-1 and TRBJ2-7; the D gene is possibly TRBD2 (6 bases). V was trimmed by 2 bases and J by 4 bases, leaving 9 bases between them. Germline assignment: CDR1 MNHNS and CDR2 SASEGT. The CDR3 runs to 13 residues. The CDR3 sequence is CASSEYGGYEQYF. As DNA, the CDR3 is TGTGCCAGCAGTGAATATGGGGGGTACGAGCAGTACTTC.

V is TRBV19 and J is TRBJ2-1; D is tentatively TRBD1 or TRBD2 (6 bases each). The germline V gene has CDR1 LNHDA and CDR2 SQIVND (reference sequence). This CDR3 comprises 16 residues. Trimming stripped 5 bases from V and 2 bases from J, with 16 bases between. The CDR3 loop reads CASSHRGLAPYNEQFF. CDR3 DNA sequence: TGTGCCAGTAGTCATCGGGGGCTAGCGCCCTACAATGAGCAGTTCTTC.

The chain is built from TRBV28 and TRBJ2-2; D remains ambiguous. With 5 bases removed from V and 4 bases from J, the gap between germline ends came to 5 bases. Germline CDR1 and CDR2: MDHEN and SYDVKM. CDR3 size: 12 residues. The CDR3 sequence is CASSILTGELFF. Here the CDR3 DNA reads TGTGCCAGCAGTATCCTCACCGGGGAGCTGTTTTTT.

The CDR3 is CASSPDLRTEAFF. The CDR3 nucleotides read TGTGCCAGCTCACCTGATTTAAGGACTGAAGCTTTCTTT. The chain carries TRBV18 and TRBJ1-1; D remains unclear. Looked up from germline, CDR1 is KGHSH and CDR2 is LQKENI. The V end was cut by 3 bases, the J end by 5 bases, with 10 bases between. The CDR3 has 13 amino acids. The variable domain in full, with the rest retrieved from reference TRBV18 and TRBJ1-1, is NAGVMQNPRHLVRRRGQEARLRCSPMKGHSHVYWYRQLPEEGLKFMVYLQKENIIDESGMPKERFSAEFPKEGPSILRIQQVVRGDSAAYFCASSPDLRTEAFFGQGTRLTVV.

This rearrangement joins TRBV2 to TRBJ1-6; perhaps TRBD1 as D (6 bases). V was pared by 5 bases and J by 10 bases, with 12 bases between. CDR3 length: 13 residues. Germline-derived CDR1 and CDR2 are SNHLY and FYNNEI. This chain's CDR3 is CASSLQGNSPLHF. In DNA form, the CDR3 reads TGTGCCAGCAGTTTACAGGGAAACTCACCCCTCCACTTT.

The V gene is TRBV6-1, the J gene TRBJ1-5; 7 nucleotides align to TRBD1. Germline trimming cut 6 bases from V and 6 bases from J; bases unmatched to any gene: 11. This CDR3 is 15 amino acids long. The germline CDR1 and CDR2 sequences are MNHNS and SASEGT. CDR3 DNA sequence: TGTGCCAGCAGCGATCAGGGAGGGGGCGGTCAGCCCCAGCATTTT. As protein: CASSDQGGGGQPQHF.

The rearrangement uses TRBV5-4 and TRBJ2-2; 8 nucleotides line up with TRBD2. The trim removed 4 bases at V and 2 bases at J, leaving 4 bases unmatched. CDR1 is SGHNT and CDR2 is YYREEE in the germline V gene (reference sequence). This CDR3 is 15 amino acids long. The CDR3 spells CASSVGGVNTGELFF. The CDR3 bases are TGTGCCAGCAGCGTCGGGGGGGTCAACACCGGGGAGCTGTTTTTT.

This CDR3 reads CASSESLVGSGNTIYF. DNA of the CDR3: TGTGCCAGCAGTGAAAGTCTCGTCGGCTCTGGAAACACCATATATTTT. V gene TRBV6-1 combines with J gene TRBJ1-3, with D uncertain. The CDR3 consists of 16 residues. CDR1 and CDR2 from the germline V gene are MNHNS and SASEGT. V gave up 2 bases and J gave up 0 bases, with 11 bases separating them.

The gene calls are TRBV6-6 and TRBJ1-1; no definite D call. This CDR3 has 13 amino acids. CDR1 and CDR2 from the germline V gene are MNHNY and SVGAGI (reference sequence). V was shortened by 0 bases and J by 7 bases, with 9 bases between the two germline ends. CDR3 sequence: CASSYSKRDEAFF. The CDR3 DNA reads as TGTGCCAGCAGTTACTCGAAACGGGATGAAGCTTTCTTT.

The rearrangement links TRBV2 to TRBJ2-1; no reliable D call. Trimming stripped 3 bases from V and 0 bases from J, with 9 bases between. This CDR3 contains 15 residues. Germline V gene lookup returns CDR1 SNHLY and CDR2 FYNNEI. The CDR3 DNA reads as TGTGCCAGCAGTGAGATCAGGAGCTCCTACAATGAGCAGTTCTTC. Translated: CASSEIRSSYNEQFF.

The chain employs TRBV5-1 and TRBJ2-2, with TRBD2 matching 13 bases. CDR1 and CDR2 from the germline V gene are SGHRS and YFSETQ. The CDR3 has 16 amino acids. The V gene end was trimmed by 4 bases and the J gene end by 6 bases; junction bases not matched to a gene: 6. Written as DNA, the CDR3 is TGCGCCAGCAGCGTCGGACTAGCGGGAGTTCCCGGGGAGCTGTTTTTT. Its protein is CASSVGLAGVPGELFF.

The chain carries TRBV29-1 and TRBJ1-2, with 8 bases that match TRBD1. With V trimmed by 4 bases and J by 6 bases, 4 bases remained unmatched. The CDR3 has 12 residues. The germline gives CDR1 SQVTM, CDR2 ANQGSEA. CDR3 sequence: CSVGGQEDGYTF. For the CDR3, the DNA is TGCAGCGTTGGGGGACAGGAGGATGGCTACACCTTC.

The J gene is TRBJ2-3, the V gene TRBV5-6, with TRBD2 matching over 7 bases. Germline V gene sequence: CDR1 SGHDT, CDR2 YYEEEE. The CDR3 is 16 residues long. Losses at the gene ends were 0 bases for V and 3 bases for J; bases not matched to a gene: 7. The CDR3 sequence: CASSLAAGVPTDTQYF. In nucleotides, the CDR3 is TGTGCCAGCAGCTTGGCCGCGGGAGTGCCGACAGATACGCAGTATTTT. Full variable domain (remainder filled in from reference TRBV5-6 and TRBJ2-3): DAGVTQSPTHLIKTRGQQVTLRCSPKSGHDTVSWYQQALGQGPQFIFQYYEEEERQRGNFPDRFSGHQFPNYSSELNVNALLLGDSALYLCASSLAAGVPTDTQYFGPGTRLTVL.

The CDR3 DNA is TGTGCCAGCAGCCGAGGGACAGCAAACTATGGCTACACCTTC. Encoded protein: CASSRGTANYGYTF. This chain joins TRBV5-6 and TRBJ1-2; TRBD1 aligns across 7 bases. The CDR3 is 14 residues long. Losses at the gene ends were 4 bases for V and 2 bases for J; bases not matched to a gene: 5. The V gene's germline CDR1 is SGHDT and CDR2 YYEEEE.